This TCR beta chain was identified in a study of human T cells and chemical hapten exposure. Overall study context: Patches with 0.01% DPC went on the upper back, and the tests were read at 6 days.

Per the original data handling: Between roughly 20,000 and 690,600 TCRs appeared in each sample, and the median stood at roughly 100,000. A single record per CDR3 protein comes from TCRdb applying MiXCR to the RACE reads. V and J calls and clone size were set by TCRdb, not the authors. The table includes about 92,000 distinct CDR3 sequences, nearly 10% detected once. As for time point: pre-sensitization, week 0. The treatment was: therapeutic diphenylcyclopropenone sensitization with weekly scalp DPC. Germline CDR1 is SQVTM and CDR2 is ANQGSEA. The J segment lost 5 bases and the V segment lost 7 bases, leaving 1 base of the junction unmatched. The CDR3 contains 11 residues. A few counts support this clonotype. Its antigen is not identified. Notes on the study in general: Significantly greater numbers of large CDR3 similarity clusters came from expanded TCRs than from controls.

Sequenced here: whole blood, sampled in connection with sensitization to the hapten diphenylcyclopropenone (DPC). The receptor comes from a middle-aged woman with alopecia areata. Some clones in this sample may be carry-over from other donors' samples. J is TRBJ2-1 and V is TRBV29-1, with 8 bases identical to TRBD1. DNA for the CDR3: TGCAGCGGGACAGGGAACAATGAGCAGTTCTTC. As protein: CSGTGNNEQFF.